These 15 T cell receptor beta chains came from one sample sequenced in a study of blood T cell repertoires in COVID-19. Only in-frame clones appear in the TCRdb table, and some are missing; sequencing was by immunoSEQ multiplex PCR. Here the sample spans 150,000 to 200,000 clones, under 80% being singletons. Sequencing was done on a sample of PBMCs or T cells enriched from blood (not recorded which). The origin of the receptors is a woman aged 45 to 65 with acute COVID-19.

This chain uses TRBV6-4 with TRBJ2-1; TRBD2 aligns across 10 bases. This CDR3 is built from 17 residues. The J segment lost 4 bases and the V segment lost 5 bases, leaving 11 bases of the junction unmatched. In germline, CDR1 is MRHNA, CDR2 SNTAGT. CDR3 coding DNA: TGTGCCAGCAGTCTAAGCGCTAGCGGGGGCCTTTACAATGAGCAGTTCTTC. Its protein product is CASSLSASGGLYNEQFF.

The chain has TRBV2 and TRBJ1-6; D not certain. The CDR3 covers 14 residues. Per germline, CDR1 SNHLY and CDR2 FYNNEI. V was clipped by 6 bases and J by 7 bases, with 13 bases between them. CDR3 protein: CASRVLLINSPLHF. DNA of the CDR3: TGTGCCAGCAGAGTCCTACTGATCAATTCACCCCTCCACTTT.

The CDR3 bases are TGTGCCAGCAAGACGGGGGGGATAAACACCGGGGAGCTGTTTTTT. It yields the protein CASKTGGINTGELFF. The V call is TRBV6-5, the J call TRBJ2-2, with TRBD2 matching 8 bases. The trim removed 7 bases at V and 2 bases at J, leaving 6 bases unmatched. This CDR3 has 15 residues. Germline V CDR1 and CDR2: MNHEY, SVGAGI.

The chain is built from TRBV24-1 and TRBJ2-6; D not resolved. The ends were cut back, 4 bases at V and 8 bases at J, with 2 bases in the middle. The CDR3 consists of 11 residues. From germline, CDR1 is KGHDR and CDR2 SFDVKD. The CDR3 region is CATSDTNVLTF. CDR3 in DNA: TGTGCCACCAGTGACACCAACGTCCTGACTTTC.

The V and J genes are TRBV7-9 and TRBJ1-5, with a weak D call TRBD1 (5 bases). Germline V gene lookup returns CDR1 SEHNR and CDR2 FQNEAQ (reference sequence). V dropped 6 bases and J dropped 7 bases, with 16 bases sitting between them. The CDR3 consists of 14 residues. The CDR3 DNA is TGTGCCAGCAGTTATCCAGGGTCCTACCAGCCCCAGCATTTT. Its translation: CASSYPGSYQPQHF.

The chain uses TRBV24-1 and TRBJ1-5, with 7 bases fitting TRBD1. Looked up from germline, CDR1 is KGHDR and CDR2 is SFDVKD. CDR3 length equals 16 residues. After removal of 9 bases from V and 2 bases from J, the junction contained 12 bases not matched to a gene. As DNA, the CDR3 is TGTGCCACCCAGAGAAGCGACAGGGAGGGCAATCAGCCCCAGCATTTT. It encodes CATQRSDREGNQPQHF.

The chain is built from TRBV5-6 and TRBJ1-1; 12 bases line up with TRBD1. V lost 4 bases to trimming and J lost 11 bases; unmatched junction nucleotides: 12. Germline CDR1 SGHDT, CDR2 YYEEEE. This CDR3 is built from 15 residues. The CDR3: CASSPEGQGALDAFF. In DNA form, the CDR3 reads TGTGCCAGCAGCCCCGAGGGACAGGGGGCACTTGATGCTTTCTTT.

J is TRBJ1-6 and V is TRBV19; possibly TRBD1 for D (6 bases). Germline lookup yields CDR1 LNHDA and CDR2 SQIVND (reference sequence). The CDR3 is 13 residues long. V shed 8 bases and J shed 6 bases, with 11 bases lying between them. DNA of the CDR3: TGTGCCAGTCGCGGACAGTTTAATTCACCCCTCCACTTT. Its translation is CASRGQFNSPLHF.

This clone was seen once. The CDR3 bases are TGTGCCACCAGTGCCCTTTTAGGCAGGGAAGATACGCAGTATTTT. This gives the protein CATSALLGREDTQYF. V is TRBV24-1 and J is TRBJ2-3; the D gene is possibly TRBD1 (5 bases). The germline CDR1 and CDR2 sequences are KGHDR and SFDVKD. The CDR3 is made up of 15 amino acids. Trimming removed 5 bases from V and 5 bases from J, with 16 bases in between.

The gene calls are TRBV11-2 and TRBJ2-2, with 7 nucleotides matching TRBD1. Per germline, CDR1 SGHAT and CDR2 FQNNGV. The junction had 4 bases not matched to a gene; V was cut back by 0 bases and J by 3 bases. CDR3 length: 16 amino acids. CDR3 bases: TGTGCCAGCAGCTTAGATGCAGGGGGTTACACCGGGGAGCTGTTTTTT. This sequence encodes CASSLDAGGYTGELFF.

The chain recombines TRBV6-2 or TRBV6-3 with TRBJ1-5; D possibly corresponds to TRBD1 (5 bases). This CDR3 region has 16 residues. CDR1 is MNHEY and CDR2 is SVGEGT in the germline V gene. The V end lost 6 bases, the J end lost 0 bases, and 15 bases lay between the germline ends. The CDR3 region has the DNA TGTGCCAGCAGCCCTCGGGGGGGATATAGCAATCAGCCCCAGCATTTT. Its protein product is CASSPRGGYSNQPQHF.

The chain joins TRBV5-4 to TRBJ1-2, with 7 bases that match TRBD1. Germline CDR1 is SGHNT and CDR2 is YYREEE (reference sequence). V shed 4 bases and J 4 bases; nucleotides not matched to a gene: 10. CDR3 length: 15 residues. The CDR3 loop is CASSDGTVSSYGYTF. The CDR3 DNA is TGTGCCAGCAGCGACGGGACAGTAAGTAGCTATGGCTACACCTTC.

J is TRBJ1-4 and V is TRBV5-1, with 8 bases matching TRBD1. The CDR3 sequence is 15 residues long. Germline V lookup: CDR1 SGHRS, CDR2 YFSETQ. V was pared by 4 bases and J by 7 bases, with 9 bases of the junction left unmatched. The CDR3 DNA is TGCGCCAGCAGCCCGGCCCAGGGGGCGAGTGAAAAACTGTTTTTT. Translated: CASSPAQGASEKLFF.

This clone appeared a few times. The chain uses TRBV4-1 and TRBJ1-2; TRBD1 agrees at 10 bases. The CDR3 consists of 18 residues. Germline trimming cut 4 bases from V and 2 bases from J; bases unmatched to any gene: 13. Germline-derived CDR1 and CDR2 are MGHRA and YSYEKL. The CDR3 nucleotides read TGCGCCAGCAGCCCCCTGGGCGGACAGGGGGTCCTAAACTATGGCTACACCTTC. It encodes CASSPLGGQGVLNYGYTF.

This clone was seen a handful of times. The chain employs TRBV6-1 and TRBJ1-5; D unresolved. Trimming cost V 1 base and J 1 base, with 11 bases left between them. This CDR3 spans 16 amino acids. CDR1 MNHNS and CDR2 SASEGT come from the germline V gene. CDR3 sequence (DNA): TGTGCCAGCAGTGAAGGAGGCCCAGCGAGCAATCAGCCCCAGCATTTT. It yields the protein CASSEGGPASNQPQHF.